One sample yielded the 16 T cell receptor beta chains listed below, sequenced in a study of T cells in Graves' hyperthyroidism and ophthalmopathy. RNA transcripts gave rise to amplified TCR beta CDR3 regions. RT-PCR in the first round (using the HTBI primer set) targeted the TCR CDR3. TCRdb re-analysed the multiplex PCR reads in MiXCR, keeping a single row per CDR3 protein. This table has fewer than 800,000 distinct CDR3 sequences, roughly 15% appearing once. Sequencing was done on a sample of blood. The receptors here all came from a man aged 18 to 30 with Graves' hyperthyroidism.

The chain has TRBV3-1 and TRBJ2-7; 7 bases map to TRBD2. V shed 5 bases, J shed 0 bases, and the junction held 7 bases outside the gene matches. The CDR3 length is 15 residues. CDR1 LGHDT and CDR2 YNNKEL come from the germline V gene (reference sequence). CDR3 in DNA: TGTGCCAGCAGCTTTAGAGCGGGGAGCTCCTACGAGCAGTACTTC. This codes for CASSFRAGSSYEQYF.

This rearrangement joins TRBV29-1 to TRBJ1-5; 7 bases map to TRBD1. J gave up 5 bases and V 6 bases, and 4 bases lay outside the gene matches. CDR1 and CDR2 from the germline V gene are SQVTM and ANQGSEA. This CDR3 has 12 residues. CDR3 in DNA: TGCAGCGTCGGACAGGAGTATCAGCCCCAGCATTTT. It codes for CSVGQEYQPQHF. The full variable domain, in which reference TRBV29-1 and TRBJ1-5 provide the parts outside the CDR3, is SAVISQKPSRDICQRGTSLTIQCQVDSQVTMMFWYRQQPGQSLTLIATANQGSEATYESGFVIDKFPISRPNLTFSTLTVSNMSPEDSSIYLCSVGQEYQPQHFGDGTRLSIL.

V is TRBV20-1 and J is TRBJ2-7, with TRBD2 matching 9 bases. V was pared by 2 bases and J by 0 bases, with 8 bases of the junction left unmatched. The germline CDR1 and CDR2 sequences are DFQATT and SNEGSKA (reference sequence). The CDR3 spans 16 residues. DNA of the CDR3: TGCAGTGCTAGACCTCCTAGCGGGAAGAGCTCCTACGAGCAGTACTTC. It is translated as CSARPPSGKSSYEQYF.

This sequence joins TRBV4-2 and TRBJ2-3; 9 bases are a match to TRBD2. The CDR3 is 18 residues long. V was pared by 3 bases and J by 0 bases, with 10 bases of the junction left unmatched. In germline, CDR1 is LGHNA, CDR2 YNFKEQ. The CDR3, as DNA: TGTGCCAGCAGCCAGCATAGCGGGAGCCTCCAAAGCACAGATACGCAGTATTTT. Translating gives CASSQHSGSLQSTDTQYF.

This clonotype was recorded at least ten times. The V and J genes are TRBV28 and TRBJ1-1; possibly TRBD1 for D (5 bases). This CDR3 has 13 residues. Germline CDR1 reads MDHEN; CDR2 reads SYDVKM. Trimming removed 5 bases from V and 4 bases from J, with 11 bases in between. CDR3 DNA: TGTGCCAGCAGTCCAGGGTTGAGCACTGAAGCTTTCTTT. This translates into CASSPGLSTEAFF. Supplemented by reference TRBV28 and TRBJ1-1, the full variable domain reads DVKVTQSSRYLVKRTGEKVFLECVQDMDHENMFWYRQDPGLGLRLIYFSYDVKMKEKGDIPEGYSVSREKKERFSLILESASTNQTSMYLCASSPGLSTEAFFGQGTRLTVV.

This chain links TRBV7-9 with TRBJ1-3; no firm D call. CDR3 length: 15 amino acids. V lost 7 bases to trimming and J lost 5 bases, with 18 bases between them. Germline CDR1 SEHNR, CDR2 FQNEAQ (reference sequence). The CDR3 loop reads CASTTPAGNRNTIYF. The CDR3 bases are TGTGCCAGCACCACTCCTGCTGGGAATAGAAACACCATATATTTT.

At least ten counts were recorded for this clonotype. The chain is built from TRBV24-1 and TRBJ2-5; 8 bases match TRBD2. Germline CDR1 KGHDR, CDR2 SFDVKD. This CDR3 has 16 residues. The J segment lost 3 bases and the V segment lost 5 bases, leaving 10 bases of the junction unmatched. CDR3 nucleotide sequence: TGTGCCACCAGTGGCCTTAGCACTAGCGGAAAAGAGACCCAGTACTTC. Amino acids: CATSGLSTSGKETQYF.

Ten or more counts support this clonotype. The rearrangement links TRBV12-3 or TRBV12-4 to TRBJ1-2, with no clear D. Trimming shortened V by 6 bases and J by 4 bases, and 12 bases separated the two germline ends. The CDR3 totals 13 residues. The CDR3 nucleotides are TGTGCCAGCAGATTCAGAGAGTTCTATGGCTACACCTTC. It yields the protein CASRFREFYGYTF.

This clonotype was counted a few times. This chain links TRBV28 with TRBJ1-5; D perhaps matches TRBD1 (6 bases). The CDR3 spans 13 residues. Germline V gene data show CDR1 as MDHEN and CDR2 as SYDVKM. V lost 6 bases and J lost 4, with 10 bases in between. The CDR3 loop reads CASRRTVNQPQHF. The CDR3 region has the DNA TGTGCCAGCAGGAGGACAGTAAATCAGCCCCAGCATTTT.

This clonotype was seen more than once but under ten times. This chain joins TRBV9 and TRBJ2-5; 8 bases map to TRBD2. V gave up 3 bases and J gave up 3 bases; unmatched junction bases: 16. The CDR3 is 18 amino acids. Germline lookup yields CDR1 SGDLS and CDR2 YYNGEE. The CDR3: CASSAAVGAGGGEETQYF. The CDR3 DNA is TGTGCCAGCAGCGCAGCGGTAGGGGCGGGAGGAGGGGAAGAGACCCAGTACTTC.

This clonotype was seen at least ten times. The chain combines TRBV11-2 with TRBJ2-1; D remains ambiguous. The CDR3 is 15 residues long. Germline values: CDR1 SGHAT, CDR2 FQNNGV. With 4 bases removed from V and 8 bases from J, the gap between germline ends came to 18 bases. CDR3 amino acids: CASSSLRKRPHEQFF. In nucleotides, the CDR3 is TGTGCCAGCAGCTCGCTGCGGAAGCGTCCACATGAGCAGTTCTTC.

Notes on this clonotype: One base away lies a much larger clone, so this may be a sequencing read error. This chain links TRBV6-2 or TRBV6-3 with TRBJ2-7, with D hard to call. The germline gives CDR1 MNHEY, CDR2 SVGEGT. The CDR3 is 11 residues long. V was clipped by 6 bases and J by 2 bases, with 5 bases between them. CDR3 residues: CASRHPYEQYF. In DNA, the CDR3 is TGTGCCAGCAGACACCCCTACGAGCAGTACTTC.

This clonotype has only a few counts. Relative to the germline gene, one junction end is altered; a read error may explain this. The chain employs TRBV11-2 and TRBJ2-1; D unresolved. This CDR3 is 13 amino acids long. The germline gives CDR1 SGHAT, CDR2 FQNNGV. DNA of the CDR3: TGTGCCAGCAGCTTAGAAAGAACCACTCCACGAGTCTTC. Its protein is CASSLERTTPRVF.

V is TRBV11-2 and J is TRBJ2-1; TRBD2 matches at 10 bases. V lost 5 bases, J lost 2 bases, and 3 bases stayed unmatched. The CDR3 totals 15 residues. Germline CDR1 is SGHAT and CDR2 is FQNNGV. CDR3 nucleotide sequence: TGTGCCAGCAGCGTGGGGACTAGCGCCTACAATGAGCAGTTCTTC. Translation: CASSVGTSAYNEQFF.

At least ten counts were recorded for this clonotype. This sequence joins TRBV30 and TRBJ1-1; weak D call: TRBD1 (5 bases). Looked up from germline, CDR1 is GTSNPN and CDR2 is SVGIG (reference sequence). The V gene lost 2 bases and the J gene lost 3 bases, with 7 bases spanning the gap. The CDR3 is 12 residues long. The CDR3 region has the DNA TGTGCCTGGAGTCAAGGGGACACTGAAGCTTTCTTT. This gives the protein CAWSQGDTEAFF.

This clonotype has just a few counts. V is TRBV7-2 and J is TRBJ2-7; the D gene is possibly TRBD2 (6 bases). V shed 5 bases and J shed 1 base, with 15 bases lying between them. The V gene's germline CDR1 is SGHTA and CDR2 FQGNSA. CDR3 length: 15 residues. CDR3 protein: CASSPVAVLSYEQYF. DNA for the CDR3: TGTGCCAGCAGCCCCGTAGCGGTACTTTCCTACGAGCAGTACTTC.